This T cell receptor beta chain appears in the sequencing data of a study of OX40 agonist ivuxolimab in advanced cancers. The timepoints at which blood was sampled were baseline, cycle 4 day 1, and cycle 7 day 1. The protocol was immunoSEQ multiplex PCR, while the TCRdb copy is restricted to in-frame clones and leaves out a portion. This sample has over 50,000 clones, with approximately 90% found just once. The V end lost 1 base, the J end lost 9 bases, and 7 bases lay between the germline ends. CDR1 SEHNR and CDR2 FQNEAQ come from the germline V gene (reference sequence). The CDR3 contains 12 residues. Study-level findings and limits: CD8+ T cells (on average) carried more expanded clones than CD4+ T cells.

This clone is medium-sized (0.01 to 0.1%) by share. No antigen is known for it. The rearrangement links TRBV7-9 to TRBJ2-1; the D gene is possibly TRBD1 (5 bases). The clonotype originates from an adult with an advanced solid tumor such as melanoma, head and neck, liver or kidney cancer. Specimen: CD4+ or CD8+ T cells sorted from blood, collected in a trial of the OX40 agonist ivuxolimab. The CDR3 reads CASSLGGLEQFF. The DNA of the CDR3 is TGTGCCAGCAGCTTAGGGGGCCTTGAGCAGTTCTTC.